This T cell receptor beta chain was retrieved from a study of spatial heterogeneity in lung cancer. Turning to the study itself: Sequence detection consistently recorded a greater number of beta-chain than alpha-chain sequences.

This clonotype has a handful of counts. A unique molecular identifier was carried by every single TCR cDNA molecule. TCRdb re-called the 5' RACE reads through MiXCR, storing one row per CDR3 protein. Seen here are 40,000 to 50,000 distinct CDR3 sequences, approximately 15% observed once, and the top ten hold 50% to 65%. Germline V gene lookup returns CDR1 MRHNA and CDR2 SNTAGT. The CDR3 extends over 15 amino acids. Trimming removed 7 bases from V and 6 bases from J, with 20 bases in between. Time point of the sample: sample taken at primary tumor resection. Material for sequencing was whole RNA from tumor, nontumor lung or frozen PBMC, left unsorted.

The sequencing used PBMCs, collected at surgery. This receptor was taken from a male donor with early-stage non-small cell lung cancer. V is TRBV6-4 and J is TRBJ2-3; either TRBD1 or TRBD2 may fit D (5 bases each). CDR3 sequence (DNA): TGTGCCAGCAAACTGAAGGGGCGGACGGGGGATACGCAGTATTTT. Protein product: CASKLKGRTGDTQYF.